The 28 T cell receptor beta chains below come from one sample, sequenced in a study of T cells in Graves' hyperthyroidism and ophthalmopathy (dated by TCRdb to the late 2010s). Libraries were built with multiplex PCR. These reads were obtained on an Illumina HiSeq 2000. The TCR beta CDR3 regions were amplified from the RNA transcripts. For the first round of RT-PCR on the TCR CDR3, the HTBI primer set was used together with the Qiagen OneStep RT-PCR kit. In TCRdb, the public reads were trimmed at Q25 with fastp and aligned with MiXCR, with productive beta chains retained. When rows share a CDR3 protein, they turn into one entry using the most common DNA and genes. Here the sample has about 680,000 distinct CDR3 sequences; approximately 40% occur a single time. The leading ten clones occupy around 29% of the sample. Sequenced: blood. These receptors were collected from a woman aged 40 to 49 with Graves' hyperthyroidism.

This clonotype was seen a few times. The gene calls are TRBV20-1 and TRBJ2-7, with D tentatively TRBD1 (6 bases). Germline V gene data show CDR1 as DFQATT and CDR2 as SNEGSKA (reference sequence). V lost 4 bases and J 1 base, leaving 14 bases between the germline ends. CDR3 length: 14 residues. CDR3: CSATDRRVSYEQYF. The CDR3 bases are TGCAGTGCTACTGACAGGCGGGTATCCTACGAGCAGTACTTC.

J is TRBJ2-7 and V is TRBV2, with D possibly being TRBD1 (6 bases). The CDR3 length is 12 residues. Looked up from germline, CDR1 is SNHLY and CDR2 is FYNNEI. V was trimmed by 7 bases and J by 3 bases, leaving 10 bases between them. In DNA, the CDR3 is TGTGCCAGCATGATGGACAGCTACGAGCAGTACTTC. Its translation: CASMMDSYEQYF.

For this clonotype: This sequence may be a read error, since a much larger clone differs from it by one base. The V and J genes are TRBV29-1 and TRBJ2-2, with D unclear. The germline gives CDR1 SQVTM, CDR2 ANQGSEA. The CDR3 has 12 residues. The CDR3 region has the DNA TGCAGCGCTGAATTCCGGCCCGGGGAGCTGTTTTTT. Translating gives CSAEFRPGELFF.

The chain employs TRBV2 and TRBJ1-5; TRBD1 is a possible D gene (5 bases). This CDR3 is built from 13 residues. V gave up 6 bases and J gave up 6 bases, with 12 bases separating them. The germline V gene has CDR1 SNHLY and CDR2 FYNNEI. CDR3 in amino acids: CASRRGRVQPQHF. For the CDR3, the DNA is TGTGCCAGCAGGAGGGGAAGGGTTCAGCCCCAGCATTTT.

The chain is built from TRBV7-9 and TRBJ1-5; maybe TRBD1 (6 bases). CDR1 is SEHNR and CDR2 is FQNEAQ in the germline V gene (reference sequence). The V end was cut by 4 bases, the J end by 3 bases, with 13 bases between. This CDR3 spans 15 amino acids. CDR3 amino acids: CASSSGARINQPQHF. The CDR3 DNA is TGTGCCAGCAGCTCAGGGGCGCGGATCAATCAGCCCCAGCATTTT.

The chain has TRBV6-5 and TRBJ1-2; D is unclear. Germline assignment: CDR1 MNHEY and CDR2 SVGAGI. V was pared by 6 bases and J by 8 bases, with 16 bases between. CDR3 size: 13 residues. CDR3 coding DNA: TGTGCCAGCAGCATACTCGGGGATGGAGGCTACACCTTC. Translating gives CASSILGDGGYTF.

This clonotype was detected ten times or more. The CDR3 here is CASSWGGNTIYF. CDR3 sequence (DNA): TGTGCCAGCAGTTGGGGGGGAAACACCATATATTTT. V gene TRBV2 combines with J gene TRBJ1-3, with a weak D call TRBD1 (5 bases). The CDR3 is 12 amino acids. Germline CDR1 and CDR2: SNHLY and FYNNEI. Trimming took off 5 bases at V and 4 bases at J, with 6 bases between the two ends.

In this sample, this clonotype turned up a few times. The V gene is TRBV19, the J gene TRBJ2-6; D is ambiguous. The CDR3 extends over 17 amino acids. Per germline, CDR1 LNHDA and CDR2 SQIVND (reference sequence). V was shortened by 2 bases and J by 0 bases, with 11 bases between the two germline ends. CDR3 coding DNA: TGTGCCAGTAGTATATTGGGTAGCAGCTCTGGGGCCAACGTCCTGACTTTC. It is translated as CASSILGSSSGANVLTF.

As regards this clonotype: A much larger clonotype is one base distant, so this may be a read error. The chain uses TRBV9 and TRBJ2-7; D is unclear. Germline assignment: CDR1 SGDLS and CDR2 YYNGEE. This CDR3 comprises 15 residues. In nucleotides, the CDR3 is TGTACCAGCAGCCCCTTCGACATCAGCTCCTACGAGCAGTACTTC. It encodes CTSSPFDISSYEQYF.

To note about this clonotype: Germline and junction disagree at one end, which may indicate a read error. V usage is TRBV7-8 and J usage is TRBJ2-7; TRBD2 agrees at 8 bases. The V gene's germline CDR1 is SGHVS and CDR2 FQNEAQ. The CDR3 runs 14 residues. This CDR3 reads CTSSLGREGYEQYF. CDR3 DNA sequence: TGTACCAGCAGCTTAGGTCGGGAGGGGTACGAGCAGTACTTC.

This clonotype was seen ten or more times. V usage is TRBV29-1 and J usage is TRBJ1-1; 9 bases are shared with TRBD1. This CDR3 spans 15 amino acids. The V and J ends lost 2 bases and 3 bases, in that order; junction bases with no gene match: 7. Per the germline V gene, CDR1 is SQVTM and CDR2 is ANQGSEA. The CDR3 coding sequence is TGCAGCGTTGAAAACAGGGGGCGCGGGGACACTGAAGCTTTCTTT. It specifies CSVENRGRGDTEAFF.

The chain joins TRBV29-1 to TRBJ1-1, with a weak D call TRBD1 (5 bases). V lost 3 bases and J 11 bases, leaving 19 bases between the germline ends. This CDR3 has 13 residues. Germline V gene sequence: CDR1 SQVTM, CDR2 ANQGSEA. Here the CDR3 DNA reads TGCAGCGTTGACGACGGGGGAAGGGGTATGGCTTTCTTT. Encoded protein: CSVDDGGRGMAFF.

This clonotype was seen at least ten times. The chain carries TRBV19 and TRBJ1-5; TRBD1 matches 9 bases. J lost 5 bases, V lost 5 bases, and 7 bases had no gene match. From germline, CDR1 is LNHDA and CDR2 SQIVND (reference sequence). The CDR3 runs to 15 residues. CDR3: CASSLGTGRDQPQHF. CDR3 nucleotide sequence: TGTGCCAGTAGTCTTGGGACAGGGAGGGATCAGCCCCAGCATTTT.

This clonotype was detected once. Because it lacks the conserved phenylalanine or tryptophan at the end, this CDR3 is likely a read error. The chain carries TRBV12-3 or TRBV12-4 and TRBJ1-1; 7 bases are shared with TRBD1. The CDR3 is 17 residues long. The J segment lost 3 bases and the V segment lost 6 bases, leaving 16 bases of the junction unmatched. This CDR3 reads CASRDRQFTTGDTEAFL. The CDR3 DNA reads TGTGCCAGCAGAGACCGCCAATTTACCACAGGGGACACTGAAGCTTTCCTT.

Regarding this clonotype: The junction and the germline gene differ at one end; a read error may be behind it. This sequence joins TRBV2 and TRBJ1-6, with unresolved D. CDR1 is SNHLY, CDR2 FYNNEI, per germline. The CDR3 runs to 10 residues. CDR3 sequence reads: CAGSVERVLF. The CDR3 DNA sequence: TGTGCTGGCAGTGTCGAACGGGTATTGTTT.

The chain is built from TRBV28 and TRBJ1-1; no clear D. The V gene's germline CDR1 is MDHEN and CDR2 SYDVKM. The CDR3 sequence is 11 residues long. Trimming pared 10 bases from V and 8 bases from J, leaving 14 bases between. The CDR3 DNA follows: TGTGCCACCGGACTCCCACCCGAAGCTTTCTTT. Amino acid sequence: CATGLPPEAFF.

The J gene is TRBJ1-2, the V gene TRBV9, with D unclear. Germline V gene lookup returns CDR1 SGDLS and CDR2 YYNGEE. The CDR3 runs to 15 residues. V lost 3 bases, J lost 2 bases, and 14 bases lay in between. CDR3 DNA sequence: TGTGCCAGCAGCGCAGGAACAGATACCAACTATGGCTACACCTTC. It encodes CASSAGTDTNYGYTF.

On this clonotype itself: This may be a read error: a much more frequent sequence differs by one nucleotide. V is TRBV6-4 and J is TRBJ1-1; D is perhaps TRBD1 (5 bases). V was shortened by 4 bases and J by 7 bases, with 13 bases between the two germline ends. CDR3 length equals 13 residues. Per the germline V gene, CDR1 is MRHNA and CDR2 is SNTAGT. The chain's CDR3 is CASSAFSRGEAFF. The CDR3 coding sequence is TGTGCCAGCAGTGCCTTCTCTAGGGGTGAAGCTTTCTTT.

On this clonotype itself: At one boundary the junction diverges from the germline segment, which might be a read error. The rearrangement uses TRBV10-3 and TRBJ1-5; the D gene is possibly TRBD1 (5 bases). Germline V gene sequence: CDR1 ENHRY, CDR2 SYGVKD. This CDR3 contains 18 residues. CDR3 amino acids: CANSSAKGSLYSNQPQHF. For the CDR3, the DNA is TGTGCCAACAGTTCCGCCAAGGGGTCGCTTTATAGCAATCAGCCCCAGCATTTT.

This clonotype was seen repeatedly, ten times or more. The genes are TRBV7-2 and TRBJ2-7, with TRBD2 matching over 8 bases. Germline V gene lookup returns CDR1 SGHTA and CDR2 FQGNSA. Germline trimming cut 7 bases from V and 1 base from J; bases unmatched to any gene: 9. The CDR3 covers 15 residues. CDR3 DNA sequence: TGTGCCAGCACCTCTATTCGGGGGGGTTCCTACGAGCAGTACTTC. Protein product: CASTSIRGGSYEQYF. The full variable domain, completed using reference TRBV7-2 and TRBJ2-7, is GAGVSQSPSNKVTEKGKDVELRCDPISGHTALYWYRQSLGQGLEFLIYFQGNSAPDKSGLPSDRFSAERTGGSVSTLTIQRTQQEDSAVYLCASTSIRGGSYEQYFGPGTRLTVT.

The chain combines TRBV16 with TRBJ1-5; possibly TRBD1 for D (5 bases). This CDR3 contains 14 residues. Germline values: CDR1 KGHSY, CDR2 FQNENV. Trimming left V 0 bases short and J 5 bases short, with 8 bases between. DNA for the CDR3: TGTGCCAGCAGCCAATCCCCGGGGCATCAGCCCCAGCATTTT. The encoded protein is CASSQSPGHQPQHF.

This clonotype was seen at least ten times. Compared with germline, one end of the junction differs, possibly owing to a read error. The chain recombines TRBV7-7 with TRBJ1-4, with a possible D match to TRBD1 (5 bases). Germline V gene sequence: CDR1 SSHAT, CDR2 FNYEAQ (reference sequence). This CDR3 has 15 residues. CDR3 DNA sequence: TGTGCTAGCAGTCAAGGGCGACAGTCTAATGAAAAACTGTTTTTT. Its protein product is CASSQGRQSNEKLFF.

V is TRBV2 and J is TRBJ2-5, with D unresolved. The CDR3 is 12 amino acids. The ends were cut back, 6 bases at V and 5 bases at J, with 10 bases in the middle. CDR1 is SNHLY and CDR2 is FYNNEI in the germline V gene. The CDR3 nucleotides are TGTGCCAGCAGCCTTTATCTGGAGACCCAGTACTTC. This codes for CASSLYLETQYF.

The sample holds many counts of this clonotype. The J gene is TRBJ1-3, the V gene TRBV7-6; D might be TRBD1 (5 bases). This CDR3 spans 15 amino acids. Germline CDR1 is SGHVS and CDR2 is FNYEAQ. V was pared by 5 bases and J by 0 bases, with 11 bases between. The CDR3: CASSLGRVSGNTIYF. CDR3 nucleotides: TGTGCCAGCAGCCTCGGCAGGGTCTCTGGAAACACCATATATTTT.

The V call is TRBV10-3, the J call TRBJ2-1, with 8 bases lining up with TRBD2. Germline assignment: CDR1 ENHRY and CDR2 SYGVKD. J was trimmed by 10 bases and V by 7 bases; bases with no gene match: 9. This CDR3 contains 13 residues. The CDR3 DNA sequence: TGTGCCATCACAAGTACTAGCGGAGAAGAGCAGTTCTTC. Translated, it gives CAITSTSGEEQFF.

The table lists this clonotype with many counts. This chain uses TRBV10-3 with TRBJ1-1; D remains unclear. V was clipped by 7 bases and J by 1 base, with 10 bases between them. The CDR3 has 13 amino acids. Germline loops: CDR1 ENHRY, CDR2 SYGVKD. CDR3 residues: CAIKPGENTEAFF. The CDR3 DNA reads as TGTGCCATCAAACCGGGAGAGAACACTGAAGCTTTCTTT.

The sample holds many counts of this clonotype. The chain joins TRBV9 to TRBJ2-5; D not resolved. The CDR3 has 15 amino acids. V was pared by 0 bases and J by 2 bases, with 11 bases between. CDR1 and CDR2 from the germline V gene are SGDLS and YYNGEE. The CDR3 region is CASSVGSSRQETQYF. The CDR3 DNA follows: TGTGCCAGCAGCGTAGGTAGCAGCAGACAAGAGACCCAGTACTTC.

CDR3 bases: TGTGCCATCAGTGAACGGACTAGCGGGGGCCCTCAAGAGACCCAGTACTTC. It codes for CAISERTSGGPQETQYF. This rearrangement joins TRBV10-3 to TRBJ2-5; 13 bases line up with TRBD2. Per germline, CDR1 ENHRY and CDR2 SYGVKD. V was pared by 3 bases and J by 2 bases, with 6 bases of the junction left unmatched. The CDR3 totals 17 residues.